Shown below are 8 T cell receptor beta chains from a single sample sequenced in a study of post-analysis software for immune sequencing data. TCR beta libraries were prepared from cDNA with unique molecular identifiers. TCRdb analysed the PCR reads with MiXCR anew, one entry per CDR3 protein. The table includes some 690,000 distinct CDR3 sequences, 30% detected once. General study results and limits: Controls had lower frequencies than patients of about 5 TRBV segments, which included TRBV5-6, TRBV5-1 and TRBV20-1.

For these TCRs, the target antigens are not known. Source material: blood. All receptors come from a girl between 5 and 17 years old with multiple sclerosis.

The chain recombines TRBV5-1 with TRBJ2-5; D perhaps matches TRBD2 (5 bases). This CDR3 spans 15 amino acids. CDR1 and CDR2 (germline): SGHRS, YFSETQ. Trimming shortened V by 4 bases and J by 0 bases, and 13 bases separated the two germline ends. The CDR3, as DNA: TGCGCCAGCAGCCTCAGCGGAGCAAACCAAGAGACCCAGTACTTC. Its translation is CASSLSGANQETQYF.

Ten or more counts support this clonotype. The chain employs TRBV29-1 and TRBJ2-3; D is possibly TRBD2 (6 bases). The germline gives CDR1 SQVTM, CDR2 ANQGSEA. This CDR3 spans 15 amino acids. Trimming stripped 3 bases from V and 0 bases from J, with 13 bases between. CDR3 loop: CSVDGRAGSTDTQYF. The CDR3 nucleotides are TGCAGCGTTGACGGGCGAGCGGGTAGCACAGATACGCAGTATTTT.

This clonotype was found a few times. The chain has TRBV10-3 and TRBJ2-3; the D call may be TRBD1 or TRBD2 (6 bases each). There are 19 residues in the CDR3. Germline CDR1 ENHRY, CDR2 SYGVKD. The V gene lost 4 bases and the J gene lost 0 bases, with 23 bases spanning the gap. CDR3 sequence reads: CAISGGVTGAPPSTDTQYF. In DNA, the CDR3 is TGTGCCATCAGTGGGGGGGTGACGGGGGCCCCCCCTAGCACAGATACGCAGTATTTT.

The rearrangement uses TRBV7-2 and TRBJ2-3; 7 nucleotides agree with TRBD1. Germline CDR1 reads SGHTA; CDR2 reads FQGNSA. The CDR3 has 16 amino acids. With V trimmed by 2 bases and J by 5 bases, 10 bases remained unmatched. CDR3 nucleotide sequence: TGTGCCAGCAGCTTAAGCTTGCAGGGGGTTCAAGATACGCAGTATTTT. It translates to CASSLSLQGVQDTQYF.

V and J are TRBV10-3 and TRBJ2-1; no firm D call. CDR3 length: 15 residues. Germline CDR1 reads ENHRY; CDR2 reads SYGVKD. Trimming took 0 bases from V and 5 from J, leaving 11 bases between them. CDR3 protein: CAISESGIENNEQFF. Here the CDR3 DNA reads TGTGCCATCAGTGAGTCGGGGATCGAAAACAATGAGCAGTTCTTC.

This sequence joins TRBV28 and TRBJ2-1; 11 positions agree with TRBD1. The CDR3 contains 16 residues. Germline values: CDR1 MDHEN, CDR2 SYDVKM. The V segment lost 6 bases and the J segment 4 bases; nucleotides outside the gene matches: 8. CDR3 sequence: CASSAPGTGGYNEQFF. The CDR3 DNA reads as TGTGCCAGCAGCGCCCCAGGGACAGGGGGTTACAATGAGCAGTTCTTC.

There are a few counts of this clonotype. The chain is built from TRBV6-2 or TRBV6-3 and TRBJ2-7, with D possibly matching TRBD2 (6 bases). The V gene lost 2 bases and the J gene lost 3 bases, with 20 bases spanning the gap. Germline V CDR1 and CDR2: MNHEY, SVGEGT. This CDR3 is built from 17 residues. CDR3 loop: CASSYLAATGAFYEQYF. The CDR3 region has the DNA TGTGCCAGCAGTTACCTTGCAGCTACGGGAGCTTTCTACGAGCAGTACTTC.

This clonotype has just a few counts. The chain uses TRBV7-2 and TRBJ2-1; TRBD2 might be the D (5 bases). This CDR3 spans 16 amino acids. V was pared by 3 bases and J by 0 bases, with 12 bases between. Germline CDR1 is SGHTA and CDR2 is FQGNSA. DNA of the CDR3: TGTGCCAGCAGCTTTGACCGGGGTAGCTCCTACAATGAGCAGTTCTTC. Translation: CASSFDRGSSYNEQFF.